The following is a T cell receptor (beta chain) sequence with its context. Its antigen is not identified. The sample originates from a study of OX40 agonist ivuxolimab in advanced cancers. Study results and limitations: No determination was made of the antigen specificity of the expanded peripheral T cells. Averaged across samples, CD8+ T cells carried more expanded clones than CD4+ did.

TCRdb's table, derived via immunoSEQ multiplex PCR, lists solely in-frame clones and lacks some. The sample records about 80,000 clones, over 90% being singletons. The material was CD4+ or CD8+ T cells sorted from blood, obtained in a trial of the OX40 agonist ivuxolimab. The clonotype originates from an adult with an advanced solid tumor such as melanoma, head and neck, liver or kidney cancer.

The CDR3 sequence: CASSPHRASYYEQYF. DNA of the CDR3: TGTGCCAGCAGCCCCCACAGGGCGAGTTACTACGAGCAGTACTTC. V gene TRBV11-3 combines with J gene TRBJ2-7; a weak D match, TRBD1 (6 bases). V dropped 5 bases and J dropped 3 bases, with 17 bases sitting between them. This CDR3 comprises 15 residues. Germline V gives CDR1 SGHNT, CDR2 YENEEA.